These 12 T cell receptor beta chains originate from one sample sequenced in a study of blood T cell repertoires in COVID-19. Sequenced by immunoSEQ multiplex PCR; TCRdb stores in-frame clones only, minus some. Among some 190,000 clones listed, approximately 83% were seen once. Sequenced input: peripheral blood. The source of these receptors is a man in his sixties with acute or convalescent COVID-19.

The chain couples TRBV6-5 to TRBJ2-1; a possible D gene is TRBD1 (6 bases). The CDR3 covers 15 residues. Germline CDR1 MNHEY, CDR2 SVGAGI. The V end was cut by 6 bases, the J end by 6 bases, with 18 bases between. The CDR3 loop is CASRNRVRESNEQFF. In DNA form, the CDR3 reads TGTGCCAGCAGAAACAGGGTAAGGGAAAGCAATGAGCAGTTCTTC.

This clone was counted a few times. J is TRBJ1-4 and V is TRBV4-1; the D gene is possibly TRBD1 (5 bases). Germline CDR1 MGHRA, CDR2 YSYEKL. Trimming left V 0 bases short and J 8 bases short, with 16 bases between. CDR3 size: 16 residues. CDR3 sequence reads: CASSQEVGQGGEKLFF. In DNA, the CDR3 is TGCGCCAGCAGCCAAGAAGTTGGCCAGGGCGGCGAAAAACTGTTTTTT.

This clone was counted a single time. This chain joins TRBV28 and TRBJ1-2; 8 bases map to TRBD1. This CDR3 comprises 14 residues. The germline V gene has CDR1 MDHEN and CDR2 SYDVKM. Germline trimming cut 4 bases from V and 2 bases from J; bases unmatched to any gene: 3. The CDR3 DNA reads TGTGCCAGCAGTTATGGGACAGGAAACTATGGCTACACCTTC. It is translated as CASSYGTGNYGYTF.

This chain links TRBV11-2 with TRBJ2-7; 8 bases agree with TRBD1. This CDR3 spans 15 amino acids. CDR1 and CDR2 (germline): SGHAT, FQNNGV. V lost 4 bases to trimming and J lost 3 bases; unmatched junction nucleotides: 8. The DNA of the CDR3 is TGTGCCAGCAGCTCCACCGGGACAGGACTCTACGAGCAGTACTTC. Its translation is CASSSTGTGLYEQYF.

This chain links TRBV9 with TRBJ1-3; D is unresolved. V lost 4 bases and J 3 bases, leaving 11 bases between the germline ends. Germline V gives CDR1 SGDLS, CDR2 YYNGEE. This CDR3 comprises 14 residues. The CDR3 loop reads CASSNTNYGNTIYF. The CDR3 DNA follows: TGTGCCAGCAGCAACACCAATTATGGAAACACCATATATTTT.

This clone turned up a few times. V gene TRBV18 combines with J gene TRBJ2-5; TRBD2 agrees at 13 bases. CDR3 length: 14 residues. V dropped 5 bases and J dropped 5; count of bases not matched to a gene: 2. Germline lookup yields CDR1 KGHSH and CDR2 LQKENI. In nucleotides, the CDR3 is TGTGCCAGCTCAACGACTAGCGGGAGGGAGACCCAGTACTTC. Its protein product is CASSTTSGRETQYF.

The chain uses TRBV12-3 or TRBV12-4 and TRBJ2-2; TRBD1 matches 9 bases. Trimming cost V 9 bases and J 16 bases; bases outside gene matches: 12. The CDR3 has 12 residues. The CDR3, as DNA: TGTGCCAGTCAAAGGGACAGGGCAGGGGGGTTTTTT. Its protein is CASQRDRAGGFF.

This chain connects TRBV19 to TRBJ2-7; TRBD1 agrees at 9 bases. The CDR3 is made up of 14 amino acids. CDR1 is LNHDA, CDR2 SQIVND, per germline (reference sequence). After removal of 6 bases from V and 5 bases from J, the junction contained 8 bases not matched to a gene. This CDR3 is CASRMAGQGNEQYF. DNA for the CDR3: TGTGCCAGTAGGATGGCGGGACAGGGAAACGAGCAGTACTTC.

The V gene is TRBV28, the J gene TRBJ2-6; D may be TRBD2 (6 bases). The CDR3 has 16 amino acids. Deletions cut 4 bases from V and 2 bases from J, with 12 bases between. CDR1 MDHEN and CDR2 SYDVKM come from the germline V gene. In nucleotides, the CDR3 is TGTGCCAGCAGTTCAACAGGACTACCTGGGGCCAACGTCCTGACTTTC. This translates into CASSSTGLPGANVLTF.

This clone has just one count. Here the CDR3 DNA reads TGTGCCAGCAGCCCGCCCCAGGGCTCCAATGAGCAGTTCTTC. This gives the protein CASSPPQGSNEQFF. The chain joins TRBV3-1 (or the pseudogene TRBV3-2) to TRBJ2-1; a weak D match, TRBD1 (5 bases). CDR1 LGHDT and CDR2 YNNKEL come from the germline V gene (reference sequence). CDR3 size: 14 residues. Trimming cost V 4 bases and J 6 bases, with 13 bases left between them.

This chain connects TRBV28 to TRBJ1-1; 10 bases are a match to TRBD1. With 6 bases clipped from V and 5 bases from J, the junction kept 9 bases outside the gene matches. Germline V gene lookup returns CDR1 MDHEN and CDR2 SYDVKM. CDR3 length: 15 residues. The CDR3 is CASRYSGTGVTEAFF. DNA of the CDR3: TGTGCCAGCAGGTATTCCGGGACAGGGGTAACTGAAGCTTTCTTT.

This chain joins TRBV7-2 and TRBJ2-4; 8 nucleotides line up with TRBD1. The CDR3 extends over 16 amino acids. Germline CDR1 reads SGHTA; CDR2 reads FQGNSA. With 2 bases clipped from V and 0 bases from J, the junction kept 3 bases outside the gene matches. CDR3 DNA sequence: TGTGCCAGCAGCTTATGGACAGGGATAGCCAAAAACATTCAGTACTTC. This encodes CASSLWTGIAKNIQYF. The whole variable domain, remainder taken from reference TRBV7-2 and TRBJ2-4, is GAGVSQSPSNKVTEKGKDVELRCDPISGHTALYWYRQSLGQGLEFLIYFQGNSAPDKSGLPSDRFSAERTGGSVSTLTIQRTQQEDSAVYLCASSLWTGIAKNIQYFGAGTRLSVL.